This T cell receptor (beta chain) was sequenced for a study of cytomegalovirus exposure and HLA in healthy donors. PCR employed 60 Vbeta and 13 Jbeta primers. Method: immunoSEQ multiplex PCR; TCRdb's copy keeps in-frame clones and lacks some. The data show over 75,000 clones, about 75% seen once. Unrecorded immune exposure was likely among donors, who were nominally healthy when sampled. V was shortened by 0 bases and J by 6 bases, with 5 bases between the two germline ends. Germline values: CDR1 SGDLS, CDR2 YYNGEE. CDR3 size: 12 residues. The receptor was derived from a man aged 40-55 years in good health and CMV-seropositive. The specimen was PBMCs. The rearrangement links TRBV9 to TRBJ2-3, with D uncertain. The CDR3 spells CASSVGVDTQYF. CDR3 DNA: TGTGCCAGCAGCGTAGGAGTGGATACGCAGTATTTT. Full variable domain (rest looked up from reference TRBV9 and TRBJ2-3): DSGVTQTPKHLITATGQRVTLRCSPRSGDLSVYWYQQSLDQGLQFLIQYYNGEERAKGNILERFSAQQFPDLHSELNLSSLELGDSALYFCASSVGVDTQYFGPGTRLTVL.